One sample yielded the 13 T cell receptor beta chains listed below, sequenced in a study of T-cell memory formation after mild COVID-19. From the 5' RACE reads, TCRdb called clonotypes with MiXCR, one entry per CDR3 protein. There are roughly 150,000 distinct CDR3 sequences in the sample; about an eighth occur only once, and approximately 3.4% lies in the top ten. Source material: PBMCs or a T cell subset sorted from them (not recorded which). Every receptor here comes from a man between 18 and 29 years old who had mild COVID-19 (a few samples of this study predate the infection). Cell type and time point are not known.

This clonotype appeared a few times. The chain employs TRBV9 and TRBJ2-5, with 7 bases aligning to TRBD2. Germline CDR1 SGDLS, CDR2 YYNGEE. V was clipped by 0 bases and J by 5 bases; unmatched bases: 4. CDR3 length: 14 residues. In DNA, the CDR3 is TGTGCCAGCAGCGTAGGCGGGGAGGGGGAGACCCAGTACTTC. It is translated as CASSVGGEGETQYF.

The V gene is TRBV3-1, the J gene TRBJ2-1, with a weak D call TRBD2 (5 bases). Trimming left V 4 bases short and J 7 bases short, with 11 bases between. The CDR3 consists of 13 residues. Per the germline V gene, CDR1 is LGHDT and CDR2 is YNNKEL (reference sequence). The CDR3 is CASSRTEGNEQFF. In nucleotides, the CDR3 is TGTGCCAGCAGCCGCACAGAGGGAAATGAGCAGTTCTTC.

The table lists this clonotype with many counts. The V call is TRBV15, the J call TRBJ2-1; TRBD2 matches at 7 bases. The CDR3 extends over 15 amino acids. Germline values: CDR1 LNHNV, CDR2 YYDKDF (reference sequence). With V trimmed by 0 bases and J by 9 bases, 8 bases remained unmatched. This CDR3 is CATSRDSAAGFEQFF. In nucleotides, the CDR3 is TGTGCCACCAGCAGAGACTCCGCAGCGGGGTTTGAGCAGTTCTTC.

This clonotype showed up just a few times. The CDR3 bases are TGCAGCGCGACGGGACAGATGAACACTGAAGCTTTCTTT. Protein product: CSATGQMNTEAFF. The rearrangement uses TRBV29-1 and TRBJ1-1; 7 bases map to TRBD1. The junction had 5 bases not matched to a gene; V was cut back by 7 bases and J by 0 bases. This CDR3 spans 13 amino acids. CDR1 is SQVTM, CDR2 ANQGSEA, per germline.

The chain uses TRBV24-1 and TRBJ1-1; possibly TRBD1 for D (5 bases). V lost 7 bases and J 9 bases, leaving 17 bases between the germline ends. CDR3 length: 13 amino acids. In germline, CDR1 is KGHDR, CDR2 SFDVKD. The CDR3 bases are TGTGCCACCAGGAACAGGACTTCCTCCCAAGCTTTCTTT. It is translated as CATRNRTSSQAFF.

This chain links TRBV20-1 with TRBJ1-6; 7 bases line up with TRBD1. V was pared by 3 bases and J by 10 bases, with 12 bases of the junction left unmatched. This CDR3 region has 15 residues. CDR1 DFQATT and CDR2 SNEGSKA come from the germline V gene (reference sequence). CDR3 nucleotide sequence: TGCAGTGCTAGCATCGACAGGGAAGGTAGATCACCCCTCCACTTT. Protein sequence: CSASIDREGRSPLHF.

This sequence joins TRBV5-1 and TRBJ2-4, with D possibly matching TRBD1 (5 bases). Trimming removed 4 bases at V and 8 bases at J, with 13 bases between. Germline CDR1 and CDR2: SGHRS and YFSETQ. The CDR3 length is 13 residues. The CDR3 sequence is CASSDSPGDIQYF. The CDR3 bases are TGCGCCAGCAGCGACAGCCCCGGCGACATTCAGTACTTC.

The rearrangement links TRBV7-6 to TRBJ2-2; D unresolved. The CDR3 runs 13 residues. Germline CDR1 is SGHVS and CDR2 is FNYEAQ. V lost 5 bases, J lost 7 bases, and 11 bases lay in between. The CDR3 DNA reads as TGTGCCAGCAGCCCACCGAACCACGGGGAGCTGTTTTTT. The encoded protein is CASSPPNHGELFF.

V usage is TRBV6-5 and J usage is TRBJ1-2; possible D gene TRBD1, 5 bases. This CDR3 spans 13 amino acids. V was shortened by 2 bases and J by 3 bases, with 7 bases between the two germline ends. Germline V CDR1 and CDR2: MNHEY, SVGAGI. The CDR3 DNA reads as TGTGCCAGCAGTTACAGGGACTACTATGGCTACACCTTC. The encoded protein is CASSYRDYYGYTF.

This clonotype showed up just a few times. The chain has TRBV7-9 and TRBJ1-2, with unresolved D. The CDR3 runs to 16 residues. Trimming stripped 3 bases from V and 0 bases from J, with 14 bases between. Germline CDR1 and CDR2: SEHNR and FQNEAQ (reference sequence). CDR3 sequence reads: CASSLALTLANYGYTF. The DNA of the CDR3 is TGTGCCAGCAGCTTGGCCCTTACCTTAGCTAACTATGGCTACACCTTC.

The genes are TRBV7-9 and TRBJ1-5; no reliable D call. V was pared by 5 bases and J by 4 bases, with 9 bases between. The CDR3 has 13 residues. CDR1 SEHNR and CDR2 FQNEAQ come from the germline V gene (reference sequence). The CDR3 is CASSRSGNQPQHF. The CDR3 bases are TGTGCCAGCAGCCGAAGCGGAAATCAGCCCCAGCATTTT.

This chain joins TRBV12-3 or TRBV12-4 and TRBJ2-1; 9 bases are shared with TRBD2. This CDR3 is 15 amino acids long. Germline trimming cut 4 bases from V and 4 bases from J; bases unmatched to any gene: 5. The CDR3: CASSSSGGNYNEQFF. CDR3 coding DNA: TGTGCCAGCAGTTCCAGCGGGGGGAATTACAATGAGCAGTTCTTC.

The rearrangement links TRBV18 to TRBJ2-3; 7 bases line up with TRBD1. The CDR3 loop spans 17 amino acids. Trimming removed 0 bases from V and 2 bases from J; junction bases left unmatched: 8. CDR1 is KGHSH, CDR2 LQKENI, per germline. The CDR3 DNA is TGTGCCAGCTCACCACCGATCGGGACAGCTTCCACAGATACGCAGTATTTT. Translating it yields CASSPPIGTASTDTQYF. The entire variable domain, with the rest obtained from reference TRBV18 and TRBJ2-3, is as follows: NAGVMQNPRHLVRRRGQEARLRCSPMKGHSHVYWYRQLPEEGLKFMVYLQKENIIDESGMPKERFSAEFPKEGPSILRIQQVVRGDSAAYFCASSPPIGTASTDTQYFGPGTRLTVL.